This TCR beta chain is drawn from a study of T-cell memory formation after mild COVID-19. For the study at large: TCR clusters mostly belonged to single donors. The study, taken as a whole, reports: Clones contracting over day 15 to 85 were CD4/CD8 balanced, with later expanders leaning CD4+. The appearance of some responding clones in pre-infection memory suggested that cross-reactive memory joined. The study found contracting CD4+ clones mainly in CM and EM and contracting CD8+ clones in EMRA.

TCRdb analysed the 5' RACE reads with MiXCR anew, one entry per CDR3 protein. The sample holds some 210,000 distinct CDR3 sequences; under 30% are singletons and the top ten take more than 9.5%. Per germline, CDR1 SGHRS and CDR2 YFSETQ. This CDR3 has 16 amino acids. V was clipped by 0 bases and J by 8 bases, with 17 bases between them. In regard to this clonotype: Its antigen remains unknown.

The V call is TRBV5-1, the J call TRBJ1-4, with D possibly being TRBD1 (5 bases). The specimen sequenced was PBMCs or a T cell subset sorted from them (not recorded which). The TCR sequence derives from an adult woman who had mild COVID-19 (a few samples of this study predate the infection). Cell type and time point are not known. The DNA for the CDR3 is TGCGCCAGCAGCTTGGGGTCAACAGTATGGGGCGAAAAACTGTTTTTT. Translation gives CASSLGSTVWGEKLFF.